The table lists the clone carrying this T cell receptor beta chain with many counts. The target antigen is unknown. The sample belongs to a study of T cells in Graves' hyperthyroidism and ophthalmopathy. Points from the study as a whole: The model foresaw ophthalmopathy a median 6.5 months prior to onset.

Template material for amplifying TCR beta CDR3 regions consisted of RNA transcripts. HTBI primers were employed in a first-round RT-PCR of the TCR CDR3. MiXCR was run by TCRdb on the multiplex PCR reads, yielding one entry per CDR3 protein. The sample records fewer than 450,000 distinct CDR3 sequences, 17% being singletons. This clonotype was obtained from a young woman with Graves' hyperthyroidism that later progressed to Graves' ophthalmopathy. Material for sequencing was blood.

CDR3 amino acids: CSASKFGSEDGREQFF. The CDR3 DNA reads TGCAGTGCTAGTAAGTTCGGGTCCGAGGACGGCAGGGAGCAGTTCTTC. This chain links TRBV20-1 with TRBJ2-1; D call uncertain. The CDR3 is made up of 16 amino acids. The germline gives CDR1 DFQATT, CDR2 SNEGSKA (reference sequence). V lost 3 bases and J lost 10, with 25 bases in between.